This T cell receptor (beta chain) was identified in a study of T cell responses to AZD1222 COVID-19 vaccine. At the level of the study: Both about-4-week and about-12-week second-dose recipients were combined.

Sequencing was performed with immunoSEQ multiplex PCR; in TCRdb, only in-frame clones are kept and a portion is missing. The table shows fewer than 200,000 clones, with 85% to 95% occurring only once. In the case of this clone: Its antigen is as yet unknown.

The CDR3 spans 18 residues. With 3 bases clipped from V and 5 bases from J, the junction kept 12 bases outside the gene matches. Germline V gives CDR1 SGHAT, CDR2 FQNNGV. Findings and limits, study-wide: Following two doses of AZD1222, Spike-specific TCR breadth and depth rose. Sampling that yielded the repertoires occurred only after the peak T cell response. White British donors predominated, females outnumbered males, and clonal diversity was possibly underestimated.

The chain combines TRBV11-2 with TRBJ2-1; 11 bases align to TRBD2. The material was peripheral blood, obtained on day 0 of AZD1222 vaccination. The receptor comes from an adult in good health. Written as DNA, the CDR3 is TGTGCCAGCAGCTTGACCGTACCCGGACTAGCGGGCAACAATGAGCAGTTCTTC. Protein sequence: CASSLTVPGLAGNNEQFF.